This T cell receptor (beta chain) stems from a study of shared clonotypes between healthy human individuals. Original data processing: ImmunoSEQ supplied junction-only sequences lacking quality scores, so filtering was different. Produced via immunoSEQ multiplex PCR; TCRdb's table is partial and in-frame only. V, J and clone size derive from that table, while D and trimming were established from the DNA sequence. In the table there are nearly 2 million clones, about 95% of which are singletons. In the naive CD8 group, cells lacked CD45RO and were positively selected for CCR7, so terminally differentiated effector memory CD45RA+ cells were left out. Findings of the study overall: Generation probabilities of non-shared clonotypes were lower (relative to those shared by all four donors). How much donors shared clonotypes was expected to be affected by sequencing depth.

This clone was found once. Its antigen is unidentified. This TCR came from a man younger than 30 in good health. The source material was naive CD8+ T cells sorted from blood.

This chain's CDR3 is CASSLGTAATGELFF. CDR3 DNA: TGCGCCAGCAGCTTGGGGACAGCGGCCACCGGGGAGCTGTTTTTT. The J gene is TRBJ2-2, the V gene TRBV5-1, with a possible D match to TRBD1 (6 bases). The germline CDR1 and CDR2 sequences are SGHRS and YFSETQ. Trimming stripped 0 bases from V and 4 bases from J, with 10 bases between. There are 15 residues in the CDR3.